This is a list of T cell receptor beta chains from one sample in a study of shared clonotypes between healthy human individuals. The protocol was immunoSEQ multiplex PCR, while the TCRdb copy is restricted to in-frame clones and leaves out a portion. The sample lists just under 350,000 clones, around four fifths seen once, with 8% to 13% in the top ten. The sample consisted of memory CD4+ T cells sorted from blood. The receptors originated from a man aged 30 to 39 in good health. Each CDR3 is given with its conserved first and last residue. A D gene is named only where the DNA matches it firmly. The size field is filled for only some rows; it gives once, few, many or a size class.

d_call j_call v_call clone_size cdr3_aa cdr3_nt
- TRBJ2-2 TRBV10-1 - CASCRDVGTGELFF TGCGCCAGCTGCCGGGACGTAGGCACCGGGGAGCTGTTTTTT
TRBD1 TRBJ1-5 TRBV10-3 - CAIRQGWNQPQHF TGTGCCATAAGACAGGGGTGGAATCAGCCCCAGCATTTT
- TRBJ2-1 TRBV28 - CASSPKSGTRYNEQFF TGTGCCAGCAGTCCCAAATCCGGGACTCGGTACAATGAGCAGTTCTTC
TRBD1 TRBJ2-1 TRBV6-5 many CASSPDRVDYNEQFF TGTGCCAGCAGTCCGGACAGGGTGGACTACAATGAGCAGTTCTTC
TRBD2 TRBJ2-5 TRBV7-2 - CASSTRTSAVFGETQYF TGTGCCAGCAGCACCAGGACTAGCGCCGTTTTTGGTGAGACCCAGTACTTC
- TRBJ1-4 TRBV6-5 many CASRRQENEKLFF TGTGCCAGCAGAAGACAGGAGAATGAAAAACTGTTTTTT
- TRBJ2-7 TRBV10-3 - CAISEIRATYEQYF TGTGCCATCAGTGAGATCCGGGCGACCTACGAGCAGTACTTC
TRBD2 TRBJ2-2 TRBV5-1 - CASSFGLADTGELFF TGCGCCAGCAGCTTCGGACTAGCGGACACCGGGGAGCTGTTTTTT
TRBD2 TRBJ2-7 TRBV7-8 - CASSPDRSGGATSGRGFYEQYF TGTGCCAGCAGCCCGGACCGGTCCGGGGGGGCGACTAGCGGGAGAGGTTTCTACGAGCAGTACTTC
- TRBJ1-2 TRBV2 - CARSWGYTF TGTGCCAGGAGTTGGGGCTACACCTTC
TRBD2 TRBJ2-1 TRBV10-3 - CAIYGGRANNEQFF TGTGCCATCTACGGCGGGAGGGCCAACAATGAGCAGTTCTTC
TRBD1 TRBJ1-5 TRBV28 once CASSLSPDRGRAGYQPQHF TGTGCCAGCAGTTTATCGCCGGACAGGGGGCGCGCAGGGTATCAGCCCCAGCATTTT
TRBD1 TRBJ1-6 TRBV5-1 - CASSPRTGEDSPLHF TGCGCCAGCAGCCCCCGGACAGGGGAGGATTCACCCCTCCACTTT
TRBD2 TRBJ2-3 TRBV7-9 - CASSLSFRLAGGADTQYF TGTGCCAGCAGCTTATCATTCAGACTAGCAGGAGGGGCAGATACGCAGTATTTT
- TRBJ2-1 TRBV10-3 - CATRPGFVNEQFF TGTGCCACCCGGCCAGGGTTCGTCAATGAGCAGTTCTTC
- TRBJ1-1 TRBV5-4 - CASSLVAAAGEAFF TGTGCCAGCAGCTTGGTGGCAGCCGCAGGGGAAGCTTTCTTT
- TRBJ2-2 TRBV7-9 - CASSPRGSDTGELFF TGTGCCAGCAGCCCTCGAGGGTCAGACACCGGGGAGCTGTTTTTT
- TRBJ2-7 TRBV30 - CAWMPQAPYEQYF TGTGCCTGGATGCCACAAGCCCCCTACGAGCAGTACTTC
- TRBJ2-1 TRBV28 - CASRINSGRRARVSHNEQFF TGTGCCAGCAGAATTAACAGCGGGCGGCGGGCGCGGGTCTCTCACAATGAGCAGTTCTTC
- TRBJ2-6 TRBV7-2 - CASSLWGTGANVLTF TGTGCCAGCAGCTTATGGGGAACTGGGGCCAACGTCCTGACTTTC
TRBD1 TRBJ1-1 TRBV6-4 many CASSSSQGAEAFF TGTGCCAGCAGCTCCTCACAGGGGGCTGAAGCTTTCTTT
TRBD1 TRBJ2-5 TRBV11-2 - CASSPNGQGETQYF TGTGCCAGCAGCCCAAACGGACAGGGTGAGACCCAGTACTTC
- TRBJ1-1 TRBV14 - CASSPQGTGGLGAFF TGTGCCAGCAGCCCCCAGGGGACGGGAGGTTTGGGAGCTTTCTTT
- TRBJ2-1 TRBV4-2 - CASSQESRGSYNEQFF TGTGCCAGCAGCCAAGAATCGCGTGGCTCCTACAATGAGCAGTTCTTC
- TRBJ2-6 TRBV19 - CASMGSASRANVLTF TGTGCCAGTATGGGTTCGGCTAGTAGGGCCAACGTCCTGACTTTC
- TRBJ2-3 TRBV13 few CASSLHRGGQYF TGTGCCAGCAGCCTGCATCGGGGTGGGCAGTATTTT
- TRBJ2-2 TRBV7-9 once CASSLGGSGELFF TGTGCCAGCAGCTTAGGGGGCTCCGGGGAGCTGTTTTTT
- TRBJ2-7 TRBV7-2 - CASSPKGGGEQYF TGTGCCAGCAGCCCCAAAGGGGGGGGCGAGCAGTACTTC
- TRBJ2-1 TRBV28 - CASRPGGGGSNEQFF TGTGCCAGCAGACCAGGGGGCGGCGGGAGCAATGAGCAGTTCTTC
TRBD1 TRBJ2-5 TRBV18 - CASSPGTGRETQYF TGTGCCAGCTCCCCCGGGACAGGGAGAGAGACCCAGTACTTC
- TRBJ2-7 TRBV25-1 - CASSELTRYEQYF TGTGCCAGCAGTGAATTAACTAGGTACGAGCAGTACTTC
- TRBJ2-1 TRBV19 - CASSMGSASLNEQFF TGTGCCAGTAGTATGGGTAGCGCCAGTTTGAATGAGCAGTTCTTC
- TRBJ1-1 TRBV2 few CASSGGLGAEAFF TGTGCCAGCAGCGGGGGGTTAGGGGCTGAAGCTTTCTTT
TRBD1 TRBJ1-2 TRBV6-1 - CASSEPATGVSGYTF TGTGCCAGCAGTGAACCTGCGACAGGGGTCTCTGGCTACACCTTC
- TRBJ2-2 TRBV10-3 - CAMTNTGELFF TGTGCCATGACGAACACCGGGGAGCTGTTTTTT
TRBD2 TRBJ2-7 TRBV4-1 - CASSQDQTSGAYEQYF TGCGCCAGCAGCCAAGATCAGACTAGCGGGGCCTACGAGCAGTACTTC
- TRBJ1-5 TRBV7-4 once CASSPLGGNQPQHF TGTGCCAGCAGCCCCCTCGGAGGCAATCAGCCCCAGCATTTT
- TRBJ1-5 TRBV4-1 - CASSLRHDRHNQPQHF TGCGCCAGCAGCCTACGTCATGACAGACACAATCAGCCCCAGCATTTT
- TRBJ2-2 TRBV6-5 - CASRPRGNTGELFF TGTGCCAGCAGGCCGAGGGGGAACACCGGGGAGCTGTTTTTT